The source of this T cell receptor (beta chain) is a study of blood T cell repertoires in COVID-19 (dated by TCRdb to the early 2020s). Background for the entire study: Collaborator samples came from the United States, Italy and Spain and covered acute and convalescent phases of COVID-19. The material from the prospective study consisted of cDNA or gDNA derived from T cells, B-cell-depleted T cells, or PBMCs. The dataset comprised deeply sampled blood TCRbeta repertoires from subjects exposed to, actively infected with, or recovered from COVID-19. A freely available public database, intended as a resource for researchers studying the immune response to SARS-CoV-2, is where the repertoires were released. The samples were drawn from the first 160 participants of the ongoing ImmuneRACE study and from more than 1,000 subjects provided by 6 global collaborators. Sample metadata almost always included a de-identified subject ID, COVID-19 status, age in years and sex. HLA class I and class II types, where available, came from metadata supplied by the sample provider rather than from assay-based typing. Overall results and qualifications from the work: The amount of clinical and demographic metadata varied by source and participant and was provided uncurated.

TCRbeta CDR3 regions were amplified from genomic DNA by means of the immunoSEQ Assay, a bias-controlled multiplex PCR. The authors processed their data as follows. The number of nucleated cells in each sample was estimated by amplification of reference gene primers within the assay. To quantify the absolute abundance of each unique TCRbeta CDR3 rearrangement, sequence reads were collapsed and filtered. For each sample, productive Simpson clonality was calculated as the square root of Simpson's diversity index across productive rearrangements. This immuneACCESS table, as held by TCRdb, lists in-frame sequences with V and J called but not all clones. Of the missing ones, under half trace to an unresolved V gene in checked studies; the others have no known cause. That table gives V, J and clone size, and the DNA gave D and trimming. In all, the sample holds approximately 230,000 clones, and roughly 83% of those were seen once. Jointly, the top ten make up about 8.9% of the sample.

Of note for this clone: It lacks a known antigen. Within one base of it there is no much larger clone, and no base qualities were kept. In the same sample, other DNA sequences code for this CDR3.

Trimming takes 3 bases off V and 4 bases off J; junction bases not matched to a gene: 1. CDR1 and CDR2 are drawn from the germline V gene: MDHEN, SYDVKM. CDR3 length: 13 amino acids, cysteine to phenylalanine. Only the CDR3 DNA stays, 39 bases, in frame from base 1. The collaborating institutions used their own protocols to collect whole blood in K2EDTA tubes. For TCRbeta analysis, collaborator samples were shipped as frozen whole blood, as isolated PBMCs, or as DNA extracted from either sample type. This TCR was sampled from a man of 80 years or more with acute or convalescent COVID-19. Sequencing was done on a sample of peripheral blood. The chain couples TRBV28 to TRBJ2-7, with 9 bases matching TRBD2. The sequenced DNA is TGTGCCAGCAGTTTTGCGGGAGGGTACGAGCAGTACTTC. Translated, this is CASSFAGGYEQYF.